Listed here are 21 T cell receptor beta chains from one sample, sequenced in a study of T cell repertoires in cytomegalovirus infection. Each CDR3 protein gets one entry after TCRdb re-called the reads with MiXCR. The repertoire has about 450,000 distinct CDR3 sequences, approximately 31% of them found once; the top ten carry approximately 15%. The sample taken for sequencing was PBMCs. The receptors were gathered from a human donor in good health (CMV status not recorded). Some clones in this sample may be carry-over from other donors' samples.

The V gene is TRBV7-8, the J gene TRBJ2-7; TRBD1 aligns across 9 bases. Germline lookup yields CDR1 SGHVS and CDR2 FQNEAQ. This CDR3 comprises 16 residues. V lost 2 bases, J lost 5 bases, and 10 bases stayed unmatched. For the CDR3, the DNA is TGTGCCAGCAGCTTATTTGTCGGACAGGGGCTCCACGAGCAGTACTTC. Translation gives CASSLFVGQGLHEQYF.

The chain has TRBV20-1 and TRBJ2-5; the D is unclear. V lost 3 bases to trimming and J lost 5 bases, with 7 bases between them. CDR1 and CDR2 (germline): DFQATT, SNEGSKA (reference sequence). This CDR3 has 11 residues. CDR3 loop: CSARGSETQYF. The CDR3, as DNA: TGCAGTGCTAGGGGGTCGGAGACCCAGTACTTC.

The chain couples TRBV19 to TRBJ1-4, with D possibly TRBD1 on 5 matching bases. V lost 8 bases and J lost 4, with 20 bases in between. CDR1 and CDR2 (germline): LNHDA, SQIVND (reference sequence). The CDR3 length is 16 residues. The CDR3 region is CASLRRDRGRNEKLFF. DNA of the CDR3: TGTGCCAGTCTAAGGCGCGACCGGGGCCGTAATGAAAAACTGTTTTTT.

This clonotype showed up many times. J is TRBJ1-5 and V is TRBV20-1, with D maybe TRBD1 (6 bases). Looked up from germline, CDR1 is DFQATT and CDR2 is SNEGSKA (reference sequence). V lost 4 bases and J 2 bases, leaving 6 bases between the germline ends. The CDR3 spans 12 residues. For the CDR3, the DNA is TGCAGTGCTAACAGGGGCAATCAGCCCCAGCATTTT. Its protein product is CSANRGNQPQHF.

This chain links TRBV19 with TRBJ2-3; TRBD1 might be the D (6 bases). V was cut by 5 bases and J by 4 bases, with 10 bases left in between. The CDR3 is 13 residues long. The germline V gene has CDR1 LNHDA and CDR2 SQIVND (reference sequence). The CDR3 here is CASSSQGADTQYF. CDR3 in DNA: TGTGCCAGTAGTTCACAGGGCGCAGATACGCAGTATTTT.

This clonotype came up a few times. V usage is TRBV6-5 and J usage is TRBJ2-5; TRBD2 agrees at 9 bases. CDR1 MNHEY and CDR2 SVGAGI come from the germline V gene. The CDR3 is made up of 19 amino acids. J gave up 0 bases and V 1 base, and 12 bases lay outside the gene matches. The CDR3 loop reads CASSYLPLSGGGDQETQYF. CDR3 nucleotide sequence: TGTGCCAGCAGTTACTTACCTTTGTCCGGCGGGGGGGACCAAGAGACCCAGTACTTC.

This clonotype was observed a handful of times. CDR3 nucleotides: TGTGCCAGTAGTCCAATACCGGGACAGGGCCAACCACAAGAGACCCAGTACTTC. Protein sequence: CASSPIPGQGQPQETQYF. The chain joins TRBV19 to TRBJ2-5, with 9 bases identical to TRBD1. The CDR3 runs 18 residues. Germline CDR1 reads LNHDA; CDR2 reads SQIVND (reference sequence). V shed 5 bases, J shed 2 bases, and the junction held 15 bases outside the gene matches. The variable domain in full, with the rest retrieved from reference TRBV19 and TRBJ2-5, is DGGITQSPKYLFRKEGQNVTLSCEQNLNHDAMYWYRQDPGQGLRLIYYSQIVNDFQKGDIAEGYSVSREKKESFPLTVTSAQKNPTAFYLCASSPIPGQGQPQETQYFGPGTRLLVL.

The chain employs TRBV6-2 or TRBV6-3 and TRBJ2-7; a weak D match, TRBD1 (6 bases). CDR3 length: 12 residues. Between the trimmed V and J ends, which lost 7 bases and 3 bases, there was a span of 10 bases. CDR1 and CDR2 (germline): MNHEY, SVGEGT. The CDR3 DNA reads TGTGCCAGCACCCAGGACAGCTACGAGCAGTACTTC. Translating it yields CASTQDSYEQYF.

This clonotype was counted a few times. This chain joins TRBV5-1 and TRBJ2-1; D is perhaps TRBD2 (6 bases). Germline-derived CDR1 and CDR2 are SGHRS and YFSETQ. The V gene lost 4 bases and the J gene lost 0 bases, with 11 bases spanning the gap. This CDR3 comprises 15 residues. In DNA form, the CDR3 reads TGCGCCAGCAGCCCAGACGGGAGCTCCTACAATGAGCAGTTCTTC. The encoded protein is CASSPDGSSYNEQFF.

The chain couples TRBV7-8 to TRBJ2-1; TRBD2 agrees at 8 bases. CDR1 and CDR2 from the germline V gene are SGHVS and FQNEAQ. V was pared by 3 bases and J by 4 bases, with 5 bases of the junction left unmatched. The CDR3 totals 15 residues. DNA for the CDR3: TGTGCCAGCAGCTTTCGGGGGGGGCGATACAATGAGCAGTTCTTC. As protein: CASSFRGGRYNEQFF.

This clonotype was seen only a few times. This sequence joins TRBV4-1 and TRBJ2-5, with 9 bases aligning to TRBD2. The V and J ends lost 0 bases and 6 bases, in that order; junction bases with no gene match: 8. The CDR3 is 16 residues long. The germline V gene encodes CDR1 MGHRA and CDR2 YSYEKL. The CDR3 loop reads CASSQEERGAMQTQYF. Here the CDR3 DNA reads TGCGCCAGCAGCCAAGAGGAGCGGGGGGCCATGCAGACCCAGTACTTC.

As to this clonotype: A read error may explain this, as a much larger clone is one base away. This chain links TRBV6-8 with TRBJ1-5; no clear D. Germline V lookup: CDR1 MNHGY, CDR2 SAAAGT. This CDR3 has 13 residues. V lost 5 bases, J lost 0 bases, and 5 bases lay in between. CDR3 coding DNA: TGTGCCAGCAGTGGAAATAGCAATCAGCCCCAGCATTTT. Translating gives CASSGNSNQPQHF.

V is TRBV12-3 or TRBV12-4 and J is TRBJ2-2, with 11 nucleotides matching TRBD2. The CDR3 length is 18 residues. Unmatched junction bases numbered 9, after V lost 5 bases and J lost 1 base. The CDR3 sequence: CASSPTSGGRKNTGELFF. The CDR3 coding sequence is TGTGCCAGCAGTCCTACTAGCGGGGGTCGAAAGAACACCGGGGAGCTGTTTTTT.

This clonotype was observed at least ten times. The chain is built from TRBV28 and TRBJ1-5; D gene unclear. Germline loops: CDR1 MDHEN, CDR2 SYDVKM. The CDR3 is made up of 16 amino acids. V lost 2 bases to trimming and J lost 7 bases, with 18 bases between them. The CDR3, as DNA: TGTGCCAGCAGTTTAAACGGACCGTCCGGGAGGCAGCCCCAGCATTTT. Translation: CASSLNGPSGRQPQHF.

This chain links TRBV19 with TRBJ1-5; possibly TRBD1 for D (5 bases). CDR3 length equals 13 residues. The V and J ends lost 8 bases and 6 bases respectively, with 14 bases between them. Germline loops: CDR1 LNHDA, CDR2 SQIVND (reference sequence). The CDR3 reads CASVTGGVQPQHF. For the CDR3, the DNA is TGTGCCAGTGTGACCGGGGGTGTTCAGCCCCAGCATTTT.

This chain connects TRBV7-2 to TRBJ2-7, with no clear D. The germline V and J ends were trimmed by 8 bases and 0 bases, with 14 bases remaining between them. From germline, CDR1 is SGHTA and CDR2 FQGNSA. The CDR3 loop spans 14 amino acids. CDR3 region: CASGSLSVSYEQYF. The CDR3 nucleotides are TGTGCCAGCGGAAGCCTTAGTGTCTCCTACGAGCAGTACTTC.

This clonotype was detected a few times. This chain joins TRBV19 and TRBJ2-1; D is ambiguous. From germline, CDR1 is LNHDA and CDR2 SQIVND (reference sequence). V lost 5 bases and J 0 bases, leaving 11 bases between the germline ends. There are 15 residues in the CDR3. In DNA, the CDR3 is TGTGCCAGTAGTGAATCACTGAGCTCCTACAATGAGCAGTTCTTC. This gives the protein CASSESLSSYNEQFF. The full variable domain, in which reference TRBV19 and TRBJ2-1 provide the parts outside the CDR3, is DGGITQSPKYLFRKEGQNVTLSCEQNLNHDAMYWYRQDPGQGLRLIYYSQIVNDFQKGDIAEGYSVSREKKESFPLTVTSAQKNPTAFYLCASSESLSSYNEQFFGPGTRLTVL.

At least ten counts were recorded for this clonotype. The gene calls are TRBV4-1 and TRBJ2-3; D is unclear. CDR3 length: 15 residues. Germline CDR1 reads MGHRA; CDR2 reads YSYEKL. V dropped 1 base and J dropped 3 bases, with 11 bases sitting between them. As DNA, the CDR3 is TGCGCCAGCAGCCAAGTTGCGCAGTTGACAGATACGCAGTATTTT. Its protein is CASSQVAQLTDTQYF.

A note on this clonotype: Its ends do not fully match the called genes, so a read error is possible. The chain uses TRBV6-5 and TRBJ2-5; perhaps TRBD2 as D (7 bases). This CDR3 contains 15 residues. Looked up from germline, CDR1 is MNHEY and CDR2 is SVGAGI. The CDR3 protein is CASSLGGRSRETQSF. In DNA, the CDR3 is TGTGCCAGCAGTTTGGGGGGGCGGAGTAGAGAGACCCAGTCCTTC.

This clonotype was observed at least ten times. This sequence joins TRBV6-1 and TRBJ1-6, with 7 positions matching TRBD1. The CDR3 has 15 residues. V shed 5 bases, J shed 6 bases, and the junction held 7 bases outside the gene matches. Germline values: CDR1 MNHNS, CDR2 SASEGT. CDR3 sequence: CASSSGQAPNSPLHF. CDR3 DNA: TGTGCCAGCAGTAGCGGACAGGCCCCTAATTCACCCCTCCACTTT.

This clonotype has only a few counts. This chain connects TRBV5-4 to TRBJ1-2; D may be TRBD1 (5 bases). Germline V gene sequence: CDR1 SGHNT, CDR2 YYREEE (reference sequence). V gave up 5 bases and J gave up 6 bases, with 11 bases separating them. The CDR3 sequence is 12 residues long. CDR3 sequence: CASRPGQDGYTF. CDR3 DNA sequence: TGTGCCAGCAGGCCAGGGCAGGATGGCTACACCTTC.